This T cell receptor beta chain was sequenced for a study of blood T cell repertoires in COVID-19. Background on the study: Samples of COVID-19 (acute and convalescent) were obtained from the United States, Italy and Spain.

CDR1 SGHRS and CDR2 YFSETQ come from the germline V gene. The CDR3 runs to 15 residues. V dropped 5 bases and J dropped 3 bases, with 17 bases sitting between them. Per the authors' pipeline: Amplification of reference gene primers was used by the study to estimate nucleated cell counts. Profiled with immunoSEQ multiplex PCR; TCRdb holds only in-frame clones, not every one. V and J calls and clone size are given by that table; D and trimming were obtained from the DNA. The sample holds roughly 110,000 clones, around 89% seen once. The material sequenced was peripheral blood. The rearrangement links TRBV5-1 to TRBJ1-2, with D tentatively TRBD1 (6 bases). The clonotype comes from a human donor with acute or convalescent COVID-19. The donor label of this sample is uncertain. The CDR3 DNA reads TGCGCCAGCAGTCCTGAACAGGGATCCGACTATGGCTACACCTTC. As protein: CASSPEQGSDYGYTF.